The 9 T cell receptor beta chains given below trace back to one sample, sequenced in a study of blood T cell repertoires in COVID-19. This table comes from immunoSEQ multiplex PCR, and its TCRdb copy is limited to in-frame clones, with some not included. In the table there are some 150,000 clones, about 86% of which are singletons. The sample taken for sequencing was PBMCs or T cells enriched from blood (not recorded which). The receptors stem from a woman in her fifties or sixties in a cohort exposed to, infected with or recovered from COVID-19 (not recorded which).

This chain connects TRBV27 to TRBJ2-7; 13 bases agree with TRBD2. The CDR3 consists of 15 residues. Germline V CDR1 and CDR2: MNHEY, SMNVEV (reference sequence). Losses at the gene ends were 3 bases for V and 4 bases for J; bases not matched to a gene: 3. CDR3 protein: CASSFGTSGIYEQYF. The CDR3 bases are TGTGCCAGCAGTTTTGGGACTAGCGGGATTTACGAGCAGTACTTC.

The genes are TRBV5-4 and TRBJ2-3, with 13 bases that match TRBD2. Unmatched junction bases numbered 9, after V lost 4 bases and J lost 4 bases. Germline CDR1 and CDR2: SGHNT and YYREEE (reference sequence). The CDR3 runs 17 residues. The CDR3 sequence: CASSRRTSGSRSDTQYF. CDR3 coding DNA: TGTGCCAGCAGCCGTCGGACTAGCGGGAGTAGGTCAGATACGCAGTATTTT.

The chain is built from TRBV7-2 and TRBJ2-1; 9 nucleotides align to TRBD1. Germline V gives CDR1 SGHTA, CDR2 FQGNSA. The CDR3 is 15 amino acids. V lost 5 bases to trimming and J lost 8 bases; unmatched junction nucleotides: 10. CDR3 amino acids: CASSLDRGGLDEQFF. The CDR3, as DNA: TGTGCCAGCAGCCTGGACAGGGGTGGGTTGGATGAGCAGTTCTTC. Full variable domain (remainder filled in from reference TRBV7-2 and TRBJ2-1): GAGVSQSPSNKVTEKGKDVELRCDPISGHTALYWYRQSLGQGLEFLIYFQGNSAPDKSGLPSDRFSAERTGGSVSTLTIQRTQQEDSAVYLCASSLDRGGLDEQFFGPGTRLTVL.

This chain joins TRBV7-8 and TRBJ2-7, with 8 nucleotides matching TRBD1. The V gene's germline CDR1 is SGHVS and CDR2 FQNEAQ. V shed 1 base and J 1 base; nucleotides not matched to a gene: 15. CDR3 length: 19 amino acids. The CDR3: CASSLVSMRQGSLSYEQYF. In DNA form, the CDR3 reads TGTGCCAGCAGCTTAGTTTCTATGAGACAGGGGAGTTTATCCTACGAGCAGTACTTC.

This clone was seen a few times. The V gene is TRBV2, the J gene TRBJ2-3; TRBD1 aligns across 10 bases. Trimming removed 6 bases from V and 4 bases from J; junction bases left unmatched: 7. In germline, CDR1 is SNHLY, CDR2 FYNNEI. The CDR3 spans 15 residues. CDR3 sequence: CASSPDRGPADTQYF. CDR3 DNA sequence: TGTGCCAGCAGCCCCGACAGGGGGCCCGCAGATACGCAGTATTTT.

The chain joins TRBV9 to TRBJ1-6, with 7 bases fitting TRBD1. With V trimmed by 2 bases and J by 7 bases, 6 bases remained unmatched. Germline V gene sequence: CDR1 SGDLS, CDR2 YYNGEE. The CDR3 totals 15 residues. The CDR3 protein is CASSVRDSRNSPLHF. The CDR3 nucleotides are TGTGCCAGCAGCGTCCGGGACAGCCGGAATTCACCCCTCCACTTT.

The chain links TRBV2 to TRBJ2-1; tentatively, D is TRBD2 (5 bases). V was pared by 6 bases and J by 1 base, with 16 bases between. CDR1 SNHLY and CDR2 FYNNEI come from the germline V gene. The CDR3 is made up of 16 amino acids. CDR3: CASSSPSADSYNEQFF. The DNA for the CDR3 is TGTGCCAGCAGCTCCCCCTCAGCGGATTCCTACAATGAGCAGTTCTTC.

V gene TRBV10-1 combines with J gene TRBJ2-3; 8 positions agree with TRBD1. CDR3 length equals 15 residues. Germline V gene data show CDR1 as WNHNN and CDR2 as SYGVQD (reference sequence). V shed 0 bases, J shed 7 bases, and the junction held 6 bases outside the gene matches. CDR3 protein: CASSESTGVWYTQYF. The CDR3 DNA follows: TGCGCCAGCAGTGAGTCGACAGGGGTCTGGTATACGCAGTATTTT.

V gene TRBV5-6 combines with J gene TRBJ2-7; the D is unclear. Germline V lookup: CDR1 SGHDT, CDR2 YYEEEE. The CDR3 runs 14 residues. Between the trimmed V and J ends, which lost 2 bases and 1 base, there was a span of 10 bases. CDR3 sequence reads: CASSFERVSYEQYF. The CDR3 DNA is TGTGCCAGCAGCTTTGAACGGGTATCCTACGAGCAGTACTTC.